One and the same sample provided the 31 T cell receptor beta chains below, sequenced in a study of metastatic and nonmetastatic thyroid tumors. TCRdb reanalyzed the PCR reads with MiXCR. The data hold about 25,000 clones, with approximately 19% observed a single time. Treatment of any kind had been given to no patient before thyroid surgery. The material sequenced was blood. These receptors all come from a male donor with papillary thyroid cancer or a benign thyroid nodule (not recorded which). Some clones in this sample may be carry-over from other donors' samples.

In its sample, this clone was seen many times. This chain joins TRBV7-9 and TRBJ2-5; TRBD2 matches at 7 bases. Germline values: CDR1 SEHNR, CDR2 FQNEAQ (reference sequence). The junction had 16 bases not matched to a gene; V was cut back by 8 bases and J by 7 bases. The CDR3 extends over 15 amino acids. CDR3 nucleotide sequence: TGTGCCAGCGTTAACGAGGCTAGCGGTCGGTGGACCCAGTACTTC. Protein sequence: CASVNEASGRWTQYF.

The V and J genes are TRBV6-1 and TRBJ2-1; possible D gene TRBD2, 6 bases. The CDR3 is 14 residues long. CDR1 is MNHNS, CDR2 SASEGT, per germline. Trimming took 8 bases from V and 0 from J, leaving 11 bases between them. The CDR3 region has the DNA TGTGCCAGCCAGCCGACTAGCTCCTACAATGAGCAGTTCTTC. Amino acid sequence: CASQPTSSYNEQFF.

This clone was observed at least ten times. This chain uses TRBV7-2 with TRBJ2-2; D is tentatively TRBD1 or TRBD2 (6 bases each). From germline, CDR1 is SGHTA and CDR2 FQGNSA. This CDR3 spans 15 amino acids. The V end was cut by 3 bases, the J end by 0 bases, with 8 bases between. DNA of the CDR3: TGTGCCAGCAGCTTGAGGGGGGCGAACACCGGGGAGCTGTTTTTT. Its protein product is CASSLRGANTGELFF.

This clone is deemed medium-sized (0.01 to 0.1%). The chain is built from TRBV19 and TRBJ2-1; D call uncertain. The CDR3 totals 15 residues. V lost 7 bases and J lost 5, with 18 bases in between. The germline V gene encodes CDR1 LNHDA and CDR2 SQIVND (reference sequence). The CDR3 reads CASTLGPLEHNEQFF. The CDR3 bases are TGTGCCAGTACCCTCGGCCCCCTCGAGCACAATGAGCAGTTCTTC. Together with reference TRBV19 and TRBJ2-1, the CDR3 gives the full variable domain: DGGITQSPKYLFRKEGQNVTLSCEQNLNHDAMYWYRQDPGQGLRLIYYSQIVNDFQKGDIAEGYSVSREKKESFPLTVTSAQKNPTAFYLCASTLGPLEHNEQFFGPGTRLTVL.

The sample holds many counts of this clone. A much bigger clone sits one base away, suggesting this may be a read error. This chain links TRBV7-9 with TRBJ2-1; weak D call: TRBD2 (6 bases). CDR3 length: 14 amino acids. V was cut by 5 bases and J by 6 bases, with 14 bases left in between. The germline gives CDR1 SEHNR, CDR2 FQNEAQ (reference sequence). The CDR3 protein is CASSIVVSGNEQFF. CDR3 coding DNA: TGTGCCAGCAGCATAGTTGTTAGCGGCAATGAGCAGTTCTTC.

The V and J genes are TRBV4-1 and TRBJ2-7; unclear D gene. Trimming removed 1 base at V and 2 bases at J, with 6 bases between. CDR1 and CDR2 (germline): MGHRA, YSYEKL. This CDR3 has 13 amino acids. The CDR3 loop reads CASSQGSPYEQYF. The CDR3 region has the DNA TGCGCCAGCAGCCAAGGCAGTCCCTACGAGCAGTACTTC.

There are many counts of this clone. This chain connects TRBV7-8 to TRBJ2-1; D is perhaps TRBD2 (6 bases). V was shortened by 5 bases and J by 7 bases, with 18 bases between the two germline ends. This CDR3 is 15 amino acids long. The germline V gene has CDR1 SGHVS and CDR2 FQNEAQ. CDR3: CASSADWDSQNEQFF. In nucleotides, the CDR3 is TGTGCCAGCAGCGCCGACTGGGACTCCCAAAATGAGCAGTTCTTC.

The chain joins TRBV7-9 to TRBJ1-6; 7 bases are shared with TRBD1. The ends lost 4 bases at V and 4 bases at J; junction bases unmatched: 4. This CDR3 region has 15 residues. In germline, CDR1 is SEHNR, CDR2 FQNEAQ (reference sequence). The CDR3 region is CASSSGQLYNSPLHF. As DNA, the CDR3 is TGTGCCAGCAGCTCGGGACAGCTTTATAATTCACCCCTCCACTTT.

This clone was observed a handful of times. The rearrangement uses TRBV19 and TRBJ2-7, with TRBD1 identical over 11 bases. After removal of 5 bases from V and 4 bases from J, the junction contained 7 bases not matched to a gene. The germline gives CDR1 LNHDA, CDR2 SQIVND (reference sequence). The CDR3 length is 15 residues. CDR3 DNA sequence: TGTGCCAGTAGTCCCCGGACAGGGGGCTCTTACGAGCAGTACTTC. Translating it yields CASSPRTGGSYEQYF.

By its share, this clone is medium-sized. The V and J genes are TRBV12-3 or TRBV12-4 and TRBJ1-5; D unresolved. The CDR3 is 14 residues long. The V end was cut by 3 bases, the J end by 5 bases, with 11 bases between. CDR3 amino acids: CASSLVSTDQPQHF. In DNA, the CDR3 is TGTGCCAGCAGTTTGGTAAGCACGGATCAGCCCCAGCATTTT.

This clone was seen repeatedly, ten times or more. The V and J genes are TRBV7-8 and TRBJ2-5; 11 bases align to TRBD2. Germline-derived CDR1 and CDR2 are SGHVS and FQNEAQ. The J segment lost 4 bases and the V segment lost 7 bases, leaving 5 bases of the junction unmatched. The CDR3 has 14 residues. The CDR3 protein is CASTTGLAVETQYF. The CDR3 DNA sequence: TGTGCCAGCACGACGGGACTAGCGGTAGAGACCCAGTACTTC.

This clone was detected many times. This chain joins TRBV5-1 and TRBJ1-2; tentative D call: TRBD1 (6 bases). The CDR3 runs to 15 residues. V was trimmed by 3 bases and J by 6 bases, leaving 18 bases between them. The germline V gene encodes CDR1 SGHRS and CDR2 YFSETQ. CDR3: CASSSAGARVNGYTF. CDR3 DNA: TGCGCCAGCAGCTCAGCAGGGGCGCGAGTTAATGGCTACACCTTC.

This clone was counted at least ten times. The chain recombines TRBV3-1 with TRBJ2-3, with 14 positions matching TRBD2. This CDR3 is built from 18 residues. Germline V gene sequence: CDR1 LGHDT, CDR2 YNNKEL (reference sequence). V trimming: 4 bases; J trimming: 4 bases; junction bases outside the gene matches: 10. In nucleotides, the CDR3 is TGTGCCAGCAGCCCCGGGACTAGCGGGAGAACCGGCCCAGATACGCAGTATTTT. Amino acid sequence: CASSPGTSGRTGPDTQYF.

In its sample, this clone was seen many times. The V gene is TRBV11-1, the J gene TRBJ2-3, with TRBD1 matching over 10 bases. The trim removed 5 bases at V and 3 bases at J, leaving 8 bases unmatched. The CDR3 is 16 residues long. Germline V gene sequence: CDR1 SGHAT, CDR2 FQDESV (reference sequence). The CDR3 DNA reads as TGTGCCAGCAGCCCGCGCCGGGACAGGGGAACAGATACGCAGTATTTT. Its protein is CASSPRRDRGTDTQYF. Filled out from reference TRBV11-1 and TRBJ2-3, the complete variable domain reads EAEVAQSPRYKITEKSQAVAFWCDPISGHATLYWYRQILGQGPELLVQFQDESVVDDSQLPKDRFSAERLKGVDSTLKIQPAELGDSAMYLCASSPRRDRGTDTQYFGPGTRLTVL.

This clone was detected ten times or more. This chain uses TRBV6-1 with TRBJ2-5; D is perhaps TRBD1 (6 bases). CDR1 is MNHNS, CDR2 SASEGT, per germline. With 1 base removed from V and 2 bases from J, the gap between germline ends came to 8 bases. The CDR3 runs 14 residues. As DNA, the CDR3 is TGTGCCAGCAGTGAAGACAGGGTACAAGAGACCCAGTACTTC. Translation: CASSEDRVQETQYF.

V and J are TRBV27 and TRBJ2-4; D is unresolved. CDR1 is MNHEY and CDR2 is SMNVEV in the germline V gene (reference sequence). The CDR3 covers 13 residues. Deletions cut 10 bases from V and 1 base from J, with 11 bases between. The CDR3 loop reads CANSRMAKNIQYF. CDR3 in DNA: TGTGCCAATAGTAGGATGGCCAAAAACATTCAGTACTTC.

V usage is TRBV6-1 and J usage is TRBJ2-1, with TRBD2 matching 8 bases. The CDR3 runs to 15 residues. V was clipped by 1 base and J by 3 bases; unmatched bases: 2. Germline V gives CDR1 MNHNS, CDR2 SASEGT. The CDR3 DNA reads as TGTGCCAGCAGTGAAGAGGCGGGGGGCTACAATGAGCAGTTCTTC. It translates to CASSEEAGGYNEQFF.

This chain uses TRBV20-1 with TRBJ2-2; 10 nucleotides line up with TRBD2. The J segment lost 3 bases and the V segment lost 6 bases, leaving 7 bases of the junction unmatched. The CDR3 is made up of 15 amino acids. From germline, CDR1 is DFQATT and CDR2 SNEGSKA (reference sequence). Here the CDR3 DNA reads TGCAGTGCGCCAAACCTAGCGGGAGACACCGGGGAGCTGTTTTTT. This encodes CSAPNLAGDTGELFF.

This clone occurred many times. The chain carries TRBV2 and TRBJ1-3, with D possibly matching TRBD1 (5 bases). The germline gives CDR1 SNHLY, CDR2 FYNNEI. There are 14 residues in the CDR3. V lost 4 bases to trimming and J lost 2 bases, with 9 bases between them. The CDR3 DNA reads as TGTGCCAGCAGTGGGGTAGGGGCTGGAAACACCATATATTTT. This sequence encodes CASSGVGAGNTIYF. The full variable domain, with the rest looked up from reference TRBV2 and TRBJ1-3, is EPEVTQTPSHQVTQMGQEVILRCVPISNHLYFYWYRQILGQKVEFLVSFYNNEISEKSEIFDDQFSVERPDGSNFTLKIRSTKLEDSAMYFCASSGVGAGNTIYFGEGSWLTVV.

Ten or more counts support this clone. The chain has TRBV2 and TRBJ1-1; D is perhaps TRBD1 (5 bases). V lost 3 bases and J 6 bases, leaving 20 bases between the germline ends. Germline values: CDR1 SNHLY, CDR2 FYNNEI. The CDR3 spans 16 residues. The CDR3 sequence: CASSEKKARVRSEAFF. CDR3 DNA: TGTGCCAGCAGTGAGAAGAAAGCCAGGGTGAGGTCTGAAGCTTTCTTT.

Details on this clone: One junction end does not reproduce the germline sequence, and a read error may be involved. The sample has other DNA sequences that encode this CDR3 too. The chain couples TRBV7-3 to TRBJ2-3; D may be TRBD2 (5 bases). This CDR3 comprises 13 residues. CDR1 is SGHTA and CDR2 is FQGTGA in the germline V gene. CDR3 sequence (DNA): TGTGCCAGCGCCCTGATCCGGGGTGATACGCAGTACTTT. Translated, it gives CASALIRGDTQYF.

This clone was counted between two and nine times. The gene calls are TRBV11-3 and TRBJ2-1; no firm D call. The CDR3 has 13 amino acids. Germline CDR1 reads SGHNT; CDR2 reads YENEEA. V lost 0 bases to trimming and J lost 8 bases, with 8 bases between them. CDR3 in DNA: TGTGCCAGCAGCTTAGAGGTGGCGGATGAGCAGTTCTTC. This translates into CASSLEVADEQFF. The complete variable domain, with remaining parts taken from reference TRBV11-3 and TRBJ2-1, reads EAGVVQSPRYKIIEKKQPVAFWCNPISGHNTLYWYLQNLGQGPELLIRYENEEAVDDSQLPKDRFSAERLKGVDSTLKIQPAELGDSAVYLCASSLEVADEQFFGPGTRLTVL.

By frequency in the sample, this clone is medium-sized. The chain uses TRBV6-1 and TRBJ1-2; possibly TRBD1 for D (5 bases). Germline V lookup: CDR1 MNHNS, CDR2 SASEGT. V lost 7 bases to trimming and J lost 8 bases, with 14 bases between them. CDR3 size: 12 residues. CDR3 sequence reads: CASTSGGKGYTF. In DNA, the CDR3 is TGTGCCAGCACGTCGGGGGGGAAAGGCTACACCTTC.

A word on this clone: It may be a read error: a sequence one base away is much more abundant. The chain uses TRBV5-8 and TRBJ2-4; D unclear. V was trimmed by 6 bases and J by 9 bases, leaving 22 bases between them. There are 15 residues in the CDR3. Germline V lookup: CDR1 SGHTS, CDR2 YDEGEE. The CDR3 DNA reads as TGTGCCAGCATCTCAGGTGTGGGTGAGACCCGCATTCAGTACTTC. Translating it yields CASISGVGETRIQYF.

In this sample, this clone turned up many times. CDR3 protein: CSVEDPGQGRYGYTF. The CDR3 DNA reads as TGCAGCGTTGAAGACCCCGGACAGGGACGCTATGGCTACACCTTC. The rearrangement joins TRBV29-1 to TRBJ1-2; 8 bases line up with TRBD1. V gave up 0 bases and J gave up 4 bases; unmatched junction bases: 7. The CDR3 is made up of 15 amino acids. From germline, CDR1 is SQVTM and CDR2 ANQGSEA.

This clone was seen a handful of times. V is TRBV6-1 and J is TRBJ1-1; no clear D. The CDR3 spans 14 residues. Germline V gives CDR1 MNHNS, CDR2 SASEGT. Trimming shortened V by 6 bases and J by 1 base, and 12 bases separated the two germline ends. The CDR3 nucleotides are TGTGCCAGCAGACCTCCCCCAGGGAACACTGAAGCTTTCTTT. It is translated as CASRPPPGNTEAFF.

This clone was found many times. The DNA for the CDR3 is TGTGCCAGCAGCCCCGGGACCGTCCAAGAGACCCAGTACTTC. This translates into CASSPGTVQETQYF. V and J are TRBV13 and TRBJ2-5; D is perhaps TRBD1 or TRBD2 (5 bases each). The CDR3 consists of 14 residues. V gave up 5 bases and J gave up 1 base, with 11 bases separating them. Germline CDR1 reads PRHDT; CDR2 reads FYEKMQ (reference sequence).

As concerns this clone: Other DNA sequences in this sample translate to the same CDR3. CDR3 protein: CASSSRVAGGPEYF. In nucleotides, the CDR3 is TGTGCCAGCAGCTCCCGGGTAGCTGGAGGTCCAGAGTACTTC. The chain combines TRBV13 with TRBJ2-7, with a weak D call TRBD2 (5 bases). In germline, CDR1 is PRHDT, CDR2 FYEKMQ (reference sequence). The V end lost 4 bases, the J end lost 11 bases, and 21 bases lay between the germline ends. The CDR3 contains 14 residues.

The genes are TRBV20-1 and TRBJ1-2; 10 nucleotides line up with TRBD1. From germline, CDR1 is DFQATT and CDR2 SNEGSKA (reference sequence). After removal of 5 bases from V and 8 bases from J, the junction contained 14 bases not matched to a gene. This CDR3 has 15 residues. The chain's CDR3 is CSAQGGVTGGEGYTF. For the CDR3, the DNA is TGCAGTGCTCAAGGTGGGGTGACAGGGGGCGAAGGCTACACCTTC.

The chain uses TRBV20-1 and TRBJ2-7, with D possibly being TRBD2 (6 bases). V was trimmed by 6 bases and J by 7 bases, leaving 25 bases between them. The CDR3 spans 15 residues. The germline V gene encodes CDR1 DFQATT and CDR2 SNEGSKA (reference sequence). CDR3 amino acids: CSAKQSRGWDGEQYF. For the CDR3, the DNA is TGCAGTGCCAAACAGTCGCGGGGCTGGGACGGGGAGCAGTACTTC.

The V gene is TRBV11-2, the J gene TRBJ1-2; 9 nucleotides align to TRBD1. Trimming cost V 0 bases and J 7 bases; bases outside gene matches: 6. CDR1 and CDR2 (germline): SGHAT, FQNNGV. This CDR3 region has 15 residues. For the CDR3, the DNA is TGTGCCAGCAGCTTAGAACCGGGACAGGGAATTGGCTACACCTTC. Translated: CASSLEPGQGIGYTF. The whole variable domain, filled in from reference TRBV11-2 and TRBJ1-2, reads EAGVAQSPRYKIIEKRQSVAFWCNPISGHATLYWYQQILGQGPKLLIQFQNNGVVDDSQLPKDRFSAERLKGVDSTLKIQPAKLEDSAVYLCASSLEPGQGIGYTFGSGTRLTVV.